This T cell receptor (beta chain) was sequenced in a study of brain T cells in children with intractable seizures. Study results and caveats: Only CDR3 sequence similarity suggested viral specificity, without known HCMV serostatus.

Only cases whose brain tissue showed the highest T cell transcript signatures were sequenced. About this clone itself: The target antigen is unknown.

This CDR3 has 13 residues. Germline V gene data show CDR1 as KGHSH and CDR2 as LQKENI. The V and J ends lost 5 bases and 7 bases respectively, with 14 bases between them. The method was immunoSEQ multiplex PCR; TCRdb's version includes in-frame clones alone and lacks a portion of them. The sample lists roughly 64,000 clones, 90% to 96% occurring once. V is TRBV18 and J is TRBJ1-1; tentative D call: TRBD1 (6 bases). This sample comprised peripheral blood, obtained at surgery. This clonotype was obtained from a boy in the first two years of life with focal cortical dysplasia and intractable seizures. The CDR3 loop is CASSAGGAGEAFF. The DNA of the CDR3 is TGTGCCAGCTCAGCCGGGGGGGCTGGTGAAGCTTTCTTT.